These 21 T cell receptor beta chains were all obtained from the same sample, sequenced in a study of shared clonotypes between healthy human individuals. Here immunoSEQ multiplex PCR was the method, and the copy in TCRdb shows in-frame clones only, minus some. The table shows about 600,000 clones, with around 97% occurring only once. Material for sequencing was naive CD4+ T cells sorted from blood. Subset noted: CD45RA+ positively selected. These receptor sequences come from a woman aged 25-40 years in good health.

The V gene is TRBV11-1, the J gene TRBJ2-7; D is unresolved. Trimming removed 6 bases at V and 3 bases at J, with 9 bases between. The CDR3 covers 12 residues. Germline CDR1 SGHAT, CDR2 FQDESV (reference sequence). Here the CDR3 DNA reads TGTGCCAGCAGTTTTACAGACTACGAGCAGTACTTC. Its translation: CASSFTDYEQYF.

The chain uses TRBV4-1 and TRBJ1-2; D not resolved. V was clipped by 0 bases and J by 1 base, with 15 bases between them. Germline CDR1 is MGHRA and CDR2 is YSYEKL. This CDR3 has 17 amino acids. The CDR3, as DNA: TGCGCCAGCAGCCAAGATAAGGCAGCTCCCTTTAACTATGGCTACACCTTC. Residues: CASSQDKAAPFNYGYTF.

V gene TRBV7-2 combines with J gene TRBJ2-6; D is undetermined. The CDR3 covers 15 residues. Germline CDR1 and CDR2: SGHTA and FQGNSA. Trimming removed 5 bases from V and 0 bases from J, with 8 bases in between. This CDR3 reads CASSQDPSGANVLTF. CDR3 nucleotides: TGTGCCAGCAGCCAGGACCCCTCTGGGGCCAACGTCCTGACTTTC.

The chain uses TRBV29-1 and TRBJ2-5; 10 nucleotides align to TRBD2. Near its end, the DNA agrees better with TRBJ2-7, so the J call may be wrong. The CDR3 is made up of 18 amino acids. Per germline, CDR1 SQVTM and CDR2 ANQGSEA. CDR3 in amino acids: CSAVVSSGSFRSSYEQYF. CDR3 nucleotide sequence: TGCAGCGCCGTGGTTTCTAGCGGGAGTTTCCGAAGCTCCTACGAGCAGTACTTC.

This chain links TRBV14 with TRBJ2-7; D is undetermined. CDR3 length equals 14 residues. Per germline, CDR1 SGHDN and CDR2 FVKESK. V lost 4 bases and J lost 0, with 10 bases in between. The DNA for the CDR3 is TGTGCCAGCAGCCTTAAGTACCCCTCCTACGAGCAGTACTTC. Translated: CASSLKYPSYEQYF.

The CDR3 loop reads CATILRGNSYEQYF. CDR3 bases: TGTGCCACCATCCTTAGGGGAAACTCCTACGAGCAGTACTTC. The V and J genes are TRBV28 and TRBJ2-7, with D possibly TRBD1 on 5 matching bases. The CDR3 totals 14 residues. Germline V gene data show CDR1 as MDHEN and CDR2 as SYDVKM. Deletions cut 10 bases from V and 0 bases from J, with 16 bases between.

V and J are TRBV19 and TRBJ2-2; 7 bases map to TRBD2. The CDR3 spans 15 residues. Germline CDR1 and CDR2: LNHDA and SQIVND (reference sequence). Trimming cost V 7 bases and J 2 bases; bases outside gene matches: 7. The CDR3 coding sequence is TGTGCCAGTACCCCAGGGACTAAAAACACCGGGGAGCTGTTTTTT. Its translation is CASTPGTKNTGELFF.

The chain has TRBV5-8 and TRBJ1-5, with TRBD1 identical over 8 bases. The CDR3 spans 14 residues. The J segment lost 9 bases and the V segment lost 3 bases, leaving 8 bases of the junction unmatched. Germline V gene lookup returns CDR1 SGHTS and CDR2 YDEGEE. CDR3 nucleotides: TGTGCCAGCAGCTCGTACGGACAGGGTGGGCCCCAGCATTTT. This gives the protein CASSSYGQGGPQHF.

V usage is TRBV18 and J usage is TRBJ2-7; possible D gene TRBD1, 6 bases. Per germline, CDR1 KGHSH and CDR2 LQKENI. The CDR3 covers 17 residues. Deletions cut 2 bases from V and 6 bases from J, with 23 bases between. The CDR3 reads CASSPSGLGRGMGEQYF. The CDR3 region has the DNA TGTGCCAGCTCACCAAGTGGGTTAGGCAGGGGTATGGGCGAGCAGTACTTC.

The rearrangement joins TRBV11-2 to TRBJ2-7, with D possibly being TRBD2 (6 bases). This CDR3 spans 14 amino acids. Germline loops: CDR1 SGHAT, CDR2 FQNNGV. The V end lost 6 bases, the J end lost 1 base, and 13 bases lay between the germline ends. This chain's CDR3 is CASREGRRSYEQYF. DNA for the CDR3: TGTGCCAGCAGGGAGGGGAGAAGGTCCTACGAGCAGTACTTC.

The chain links TRBV4-1 to TRBJ1-5, with TRBD1 identical over 10 bases. The CDR3 consists of 16 residues. Looked up from germline, CDR1 is MGHRA and CDR2 is YSYEKL. Trimming at V came to 0 bases and at J to 5 bases, leaving 4 bases not matched to a gene. CDR3 sequence (DNA): TGCGCCAGCAGCCAAGATGACAGGGGGCCCCATCAGCCCCAGCATTTT. Its protein product is CASSQDDRGPHQPQHF.

The rearrangement uses TRBV6-6 and TRBJ1-2; D gene unclear. Germline V gives CDR1 MNHNY, CDR2 SVGAGI (reference sequence). The CDR3 consists of 15 residues. Trimming took 4 bases from V and 6 from J, leaving 18 bases between them. The CDR3 region has the DNA TGTGCCAGCAGTTCTCTCGTTGTCTCCACGGATGGCTACACCTTC. Its translation is CASSSLVVSTDGYTF.

The chain recombines TRBV4-2 with TRBJ2-2; 10 nucleotides match TRBD2. Germline loops: CDR1 LGHNA, CDR2 YNFKEQ. This CDR3 region has 15 residues. Trimming cost V 0 bases and J 7 bases; bases outside gene matches: 2. The CDR3 DNA is TGTGCCAGCAGCCAAGAAGCGGGAGGGATCGGGGAGCTGTTTTTT. Translating it yields CASSQEAGGIGELFF.

The chain employs TRBV6-5 and TRBJ1-3; no firm D call. The length of the CDR3 is 12 residues. CDR1 and CDR2 (germline): MNHEY, SVGAGI. V lost 6 bases and J lost 2, with 5 bases in between. The CDR3 loop is CASRGTGNTIYF. CDR3 DNA sequence: TGTGCCAGCAGGGGTACTGGAAACACCATATATTTT.

The chain recombines TRBV2 with TRBJ2-2, with 7 bases that match TRBD1. The CDR3 is 15 amino acids. V lost 6 bases and J lost 0; bases outside the gene matches: 4. The germline V gene encodes CDR1 SNHLY and CDR2 FYNNEI. As DNA, the CDR3 is TGTGCCAGCAGATGGGACAGCTCGAACACCGGGGAGCTGTTTTTT. It codes for CASRWDSSNTGELFF. The variable domain in full, with the rest retrieved from reference TRBV2 and TRBJ2-2, is EPEVTQTPSHQVTQMGQEVILRCVPISNHLYFYWYRQILGQKVEFLVSFYNNEISEKSEIFDDQFSVERPDGSNFTLKIRSTKLEDSAMYFCASRWDSSNTGELFFGEGSRLTVL.

In this sample, this clone turned up once. The chain employs TRBV27 and TRBJ2-7; 10 nucleotides align to TRBD2. After removal of 6 bases from V and 7 bases from J, the junction contained 9 bases not matched to a gene. The CDR3 has 14 residues. Germline assignment: CDR1 MNHEY and CDR2 SMNVEV (reference sequence). The CDR3 DNA reads TGTGCCAGCAGCCGGGAAGCGGGAGGGCGAGAGCAGTACTTC. Its translation is CASSREAGGREQYF.

The gene calls are TRBV13 and TRBJ2-7, with a weak D call TRBD1 (5 bases). With 5 bases removed from V and 3 bases from J, the gap between germline ends came to 14 bases. Per germline, CDR1 PRHDT and CDR2 FYEKMQ (reference sequence). The CDR3 is made up of 14 amino acids. DNA for the CDR3: TGTGCCAGCAGCCCCAGAGGACACAACTACGAGCAGTACTTC. This sequence encodes CASSPRGHNYEQYF.

The chain combines TRBV30 with TRBJ2-1; D gene unclear. Germline V lookup: CDR1 GTSNPN, CDR2 SVGIG (reference sequence). V was pared by 1 base and J by 6 bases, with 22 bases between. This CDR3 region has 17 residues. CDR3 sequence (DNA): TGTGCCTGGAGTGCCCCTATCCCCGGGCCTCCAGGCAATGAGCAGTTCTTC. Translating it yields CAWSAPIPGPPGNEQFF.

This chain uses TRBV28 with TRBJ2-2; tentatively, D is TRBD2 (6 bases). This CDR3 contains 15 residues. Trimming cost V 3 bases and J 0 bases, with 8 bases left between them. Germline CDR1 is MDHEN and CDR2 is SYDVKM. The CDR3 region is CASSFLASNTGELFF. CDR3 in DNA: TGTGCCAGCAGTTTTCTAGCGTCGAACACCGGGGAGCTGTTTTTT.

This chain links TRBV1 with TRBJ2-2; TRBD1, the table's D call, was not compared with the DNA. TRBV1 is a pseudogene segment. The CDR3 covers 14 residues. The CDR3 protein is CTSSQDRSEGELFF. In nucleotides, the CDR3 is TGCACCAGCAGCCAGGACAGGAGCGAGGGGGAGCTGTTTTTT.

This chain connects TRBV18 to TRBJ2-2; TRBD1 is a possible D gene (6 bases). Germline values: CDR1 KGHSH, CDR2 LQKENI. There are 14 residues in the CDR3. Trimming stripped 6 bases from V and 6 bases from J, with 14 bases between. The DNA of the CDR3 is TGTGCCAGCTCCCCTAAACAGGGTTCCGGGGAGCTGTTTTTT. Translation gives CASSPKQGSGELFF.